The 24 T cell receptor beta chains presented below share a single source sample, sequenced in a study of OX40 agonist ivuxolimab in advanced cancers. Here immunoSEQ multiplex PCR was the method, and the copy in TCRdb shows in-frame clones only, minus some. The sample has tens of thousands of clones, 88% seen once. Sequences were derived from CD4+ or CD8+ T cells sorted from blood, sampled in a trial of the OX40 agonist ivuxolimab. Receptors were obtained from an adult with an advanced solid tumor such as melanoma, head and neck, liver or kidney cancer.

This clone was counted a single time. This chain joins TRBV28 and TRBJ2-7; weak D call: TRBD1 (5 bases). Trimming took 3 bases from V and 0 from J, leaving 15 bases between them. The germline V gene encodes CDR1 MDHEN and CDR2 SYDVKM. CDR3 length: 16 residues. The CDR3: CASSFIPREPSYEQYF. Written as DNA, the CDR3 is TGTGCCAGCAGTTTTATCCCCAGGGAACCCTCCTACGAGCAGTACTTC. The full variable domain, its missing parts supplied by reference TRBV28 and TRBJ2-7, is DVKVTQSSRYLVKRTGEKVFLECVQDMDHENMFWYRQDPGLGLRLIYFSYDVKMKEKGDIPEGYSVSREKKERFSLILESASTNQTSMYLCASSFIPREPSYEQYFGPGTRLTVT.

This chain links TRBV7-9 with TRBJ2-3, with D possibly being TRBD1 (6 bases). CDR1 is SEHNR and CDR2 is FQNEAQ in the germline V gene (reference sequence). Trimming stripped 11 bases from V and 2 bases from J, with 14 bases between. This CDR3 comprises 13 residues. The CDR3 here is CASKQGLTDTQYF. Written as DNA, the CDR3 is TGTGCCTCGAAACAGGGTCTCACAGATACGCAGTATTTT.

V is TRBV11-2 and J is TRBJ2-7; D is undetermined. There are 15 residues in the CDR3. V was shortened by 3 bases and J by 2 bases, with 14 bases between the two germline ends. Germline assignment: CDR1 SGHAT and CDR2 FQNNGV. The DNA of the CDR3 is TGTGCCAGCAGCTTGCCGCCGGGTGGACCCTACGAGCAGTACTTC. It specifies CASSLPPGGPYEQYF. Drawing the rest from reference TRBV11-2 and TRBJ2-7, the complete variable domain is EAGVAQSPRYKIIEKRQSVAFWCNPISGHATLYWYQQILGQGPKLLIQFQNNGVVDDSQLPKDRFSAERLKGVDSTLKIQPAKLEDSAVYLCASSLPPGGPYEQYFGPGTRLTVT.

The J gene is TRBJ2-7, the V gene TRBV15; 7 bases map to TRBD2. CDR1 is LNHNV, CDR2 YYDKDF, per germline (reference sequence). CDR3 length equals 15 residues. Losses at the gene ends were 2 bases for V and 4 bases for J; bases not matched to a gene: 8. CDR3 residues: CATSRPGLIEYEQYF. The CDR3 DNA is TGTGCCACCAGCAGACCGGGACTAATTGAATACGAGCAGTACTTC. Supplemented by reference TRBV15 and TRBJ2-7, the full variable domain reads DAMVIQNPRYQVTQFGKPVTLSCSQTLNHNVMYWYQQKSSQAPKLLFHYYDKDFNNEADTPDNFQSRRPNTSFCFLDIRSPGLGDTAMYLCATSRPGLIEYEQYFGPGTRLTVT.

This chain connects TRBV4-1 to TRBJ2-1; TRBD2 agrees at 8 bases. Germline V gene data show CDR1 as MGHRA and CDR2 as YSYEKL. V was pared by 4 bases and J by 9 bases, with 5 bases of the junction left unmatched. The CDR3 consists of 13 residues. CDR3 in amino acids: CASSLGGGSEQFF. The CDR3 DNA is TGCGCCAGCAGCCTCGGGGGGGGCAGTGAGCAGTTCTTC.

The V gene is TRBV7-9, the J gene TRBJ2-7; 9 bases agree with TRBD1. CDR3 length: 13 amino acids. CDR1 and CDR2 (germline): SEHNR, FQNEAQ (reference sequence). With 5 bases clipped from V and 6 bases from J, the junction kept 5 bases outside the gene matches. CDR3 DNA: TGTGCCAGCAGCACCGTGACAGGGGGCGAGCAGTACTTC. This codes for CASSTVTGGEQYF. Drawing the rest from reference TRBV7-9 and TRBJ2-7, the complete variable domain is DTGVSQNPRHKITKRGQNVTFRCDPISEHNRLYWYRQTLGQGPEFLTYFQNEAQLEKSRLLSDRFSAERPKGSFSTLEIQRTEQGDSAMYLCASSTVTGGEQYFGPGTRLTVT.

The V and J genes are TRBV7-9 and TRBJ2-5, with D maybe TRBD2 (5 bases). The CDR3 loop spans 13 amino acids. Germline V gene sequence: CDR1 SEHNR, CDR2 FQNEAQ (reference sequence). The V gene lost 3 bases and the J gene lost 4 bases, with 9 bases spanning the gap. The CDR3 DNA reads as TGTGCCAGCAGCTTGGCGGGTTCAGAGACCCAGTACTTC. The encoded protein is CASSLAGSETQYF.

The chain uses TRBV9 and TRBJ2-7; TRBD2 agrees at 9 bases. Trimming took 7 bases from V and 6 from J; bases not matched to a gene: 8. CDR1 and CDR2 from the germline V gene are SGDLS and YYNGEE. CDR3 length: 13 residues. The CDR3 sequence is CASSRGGAGEQYF. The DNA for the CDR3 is TGTGCCAGCTCGCGCGGGGGGGCCGGCGAGCAGTACTTC.

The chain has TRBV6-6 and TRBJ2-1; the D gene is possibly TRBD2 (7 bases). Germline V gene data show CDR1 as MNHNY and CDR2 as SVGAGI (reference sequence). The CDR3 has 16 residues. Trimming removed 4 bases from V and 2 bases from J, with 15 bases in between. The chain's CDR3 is CASSFLRGATYNEQFF. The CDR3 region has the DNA TGTGCCAGCAGTTTCCTACGGGGGGCAACCTACAATGAGCAGTTCTTC.

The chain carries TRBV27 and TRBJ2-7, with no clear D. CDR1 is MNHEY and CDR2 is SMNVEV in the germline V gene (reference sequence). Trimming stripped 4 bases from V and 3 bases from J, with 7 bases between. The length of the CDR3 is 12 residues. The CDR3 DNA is TGTGCCAGCAGTTCCCTGGGCTACGAGCAGTACTTC. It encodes CASSSLGYEQYF.

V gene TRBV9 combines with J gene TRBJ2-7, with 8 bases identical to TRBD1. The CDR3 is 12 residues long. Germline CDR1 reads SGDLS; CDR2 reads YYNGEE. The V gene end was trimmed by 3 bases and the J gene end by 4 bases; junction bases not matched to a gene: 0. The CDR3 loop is CASSGQGYEQYF. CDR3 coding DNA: TGTGCCAGCAGCGGACAGGGGTACGAGCAGTACTTC.

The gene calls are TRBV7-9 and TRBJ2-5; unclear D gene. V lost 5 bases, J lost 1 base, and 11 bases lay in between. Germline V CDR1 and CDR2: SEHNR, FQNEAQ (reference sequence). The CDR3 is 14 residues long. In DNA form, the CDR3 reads TGTGCCAGCAGCCCCCGGGCCAGCCAAGAGACCCAGTACTTC. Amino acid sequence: CASSPRASQETQYF.

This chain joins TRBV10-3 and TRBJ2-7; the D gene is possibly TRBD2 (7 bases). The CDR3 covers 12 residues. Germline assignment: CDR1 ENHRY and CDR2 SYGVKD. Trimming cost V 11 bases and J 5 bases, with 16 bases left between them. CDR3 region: CAVTRGGDEQYF. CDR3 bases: TGTGCCGTCACTAGGGGGGGGGACGAGCAGTACTTC.

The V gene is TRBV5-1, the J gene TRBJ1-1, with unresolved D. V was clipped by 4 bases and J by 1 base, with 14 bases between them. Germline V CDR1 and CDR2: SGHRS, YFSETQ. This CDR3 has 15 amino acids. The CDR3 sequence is CASSPLPYQNTEAFF. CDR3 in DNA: TGCGCCAGCAGCCCACTCCCATACCAGAACACTGAAGCTTTCTTT.

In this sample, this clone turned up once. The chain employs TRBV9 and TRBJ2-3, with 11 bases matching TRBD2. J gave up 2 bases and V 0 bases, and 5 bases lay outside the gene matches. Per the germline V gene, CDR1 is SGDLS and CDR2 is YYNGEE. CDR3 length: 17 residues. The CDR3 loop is CASSVEGTSGVTDTQYF. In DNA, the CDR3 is TGTGCCAGCAGCGTAGAGGGGACTAGCGGAGTCACAGATACGCAGTATTTT.

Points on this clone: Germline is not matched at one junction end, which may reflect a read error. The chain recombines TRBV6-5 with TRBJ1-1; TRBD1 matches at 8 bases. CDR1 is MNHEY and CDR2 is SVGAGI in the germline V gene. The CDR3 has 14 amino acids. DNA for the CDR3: TGTGCCAGCAGTTTGACAGGGGCGAACTCTGAAGCTTTCTTT. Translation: CASSLTGANSEAFF.

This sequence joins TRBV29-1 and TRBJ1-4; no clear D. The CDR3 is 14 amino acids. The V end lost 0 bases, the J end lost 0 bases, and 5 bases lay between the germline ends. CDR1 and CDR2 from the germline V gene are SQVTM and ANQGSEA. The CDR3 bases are TGCAGCGTTGAAGACAGTACAACTAATGAAAAACTGTTTTTT. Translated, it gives CSVEDSTTNEKLFF. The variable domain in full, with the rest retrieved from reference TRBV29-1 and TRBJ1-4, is SAVISQKPSRDICQRGTSLTIQCQVDSQVTMMFWYRQQPGQSLTLIATANQGSEATYESGFVIDKFPISRPNLTFSTLTVSNMSPEDSSIYLCSVEDSTTNEKLFFGSGTQLSVL.

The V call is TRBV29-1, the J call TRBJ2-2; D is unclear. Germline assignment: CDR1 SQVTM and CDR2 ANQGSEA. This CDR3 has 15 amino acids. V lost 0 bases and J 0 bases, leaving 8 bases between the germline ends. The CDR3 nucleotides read TGCAGCGTTGAAGATCATGGAGCGAACACCGGGGAGCTGTTTTTT. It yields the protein CSVEDHGANTGELFF.

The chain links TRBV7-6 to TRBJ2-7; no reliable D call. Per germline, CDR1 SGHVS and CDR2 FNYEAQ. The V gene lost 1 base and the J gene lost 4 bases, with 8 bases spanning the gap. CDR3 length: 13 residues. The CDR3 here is CASSLGSAYEQYF. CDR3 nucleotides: TGTGCCAGCAGCTTAGGATCCGCGTACGAGCAGTACTTC.

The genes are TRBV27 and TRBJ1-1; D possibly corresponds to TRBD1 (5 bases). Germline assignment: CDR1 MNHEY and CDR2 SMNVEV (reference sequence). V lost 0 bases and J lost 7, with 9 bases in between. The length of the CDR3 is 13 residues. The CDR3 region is CASSLSHRNEAFF. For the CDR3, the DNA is TGTGCCAGCAGTTTATCGCACAGGAATGAAGCTTTCTTT.

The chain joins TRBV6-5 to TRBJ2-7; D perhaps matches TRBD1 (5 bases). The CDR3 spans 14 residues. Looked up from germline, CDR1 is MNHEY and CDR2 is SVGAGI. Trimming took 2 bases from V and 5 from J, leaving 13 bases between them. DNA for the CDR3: TGTGCCAGCAGTTACGCAGGGCCTTTTAACGAGCAGTACTTC. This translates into CASSYAGPFNEQYF.

CDR3 amino acids: CASSLGQGFEKLFF. In nucleotides, the CDR3 is TGTGCCAGCAGCCTGGGACAGGGATTTGAAAAACTGTTTTTT. V usage is TRBV27 and J usage is TRBJ1-4, with TRBD1 identical over 9 bases. The CDR3 consists of 14 residues. The V segment lost 6 bases and the J segment 7 bases; nucleotides outside the gene matches: 6. The germline CDR1 and CDR2 sequences are MNHEY and SMNVEV (reference sequence).

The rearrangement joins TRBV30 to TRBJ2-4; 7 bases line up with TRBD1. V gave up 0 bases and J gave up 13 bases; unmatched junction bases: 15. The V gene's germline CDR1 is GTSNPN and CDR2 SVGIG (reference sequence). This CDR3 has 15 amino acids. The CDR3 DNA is TGTGCCTGGAGTGTACCTCTGGGACAGCAGTTGGACCAGTACTTC. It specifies CAWSVPLGQQLDQYF. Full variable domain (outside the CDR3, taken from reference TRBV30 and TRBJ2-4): SQTIHQWPATLVQPVGSPLSLECTVEGTSNPNLYWYRQAAGRGLQLLFYSVGIGQISSEVPQNLSASRPQDRQFILSSKKLLLSDSGFYLCAWSVPLGQQLDQYFGAGTRLSVL.

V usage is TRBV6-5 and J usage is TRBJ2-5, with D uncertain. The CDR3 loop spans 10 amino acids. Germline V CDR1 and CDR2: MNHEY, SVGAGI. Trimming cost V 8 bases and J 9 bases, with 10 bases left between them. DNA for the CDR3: TGTGCCAGCCACCACGATCCCCAGTACTTC. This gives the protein CASHHDPQYF.